The rows below give T cell receptor beta chains drawn from one sample of a study of T cells after yellow fever vaccination. TCRdb ran MiXCR on the 5' RACE reads and lists one entry per CDR3 protein. The sample contains some 300,000 distinct CDR3 sequences, 7.5% to 9.5% of which appear only once. The input for sequencing was CD4+ T cells sorted from PBMCs, taken 5 days after the yellow fever booster vaccination. The receptors derive from a man aged 18 to 30 who received the YFV17D yellow fever vaccine. Each CDR3 is given with its conserved first and last residue. A D gene is named only where the DNA matches it firmly. Clone sizes are given selectively: once, few, many, or a class where the clone is expanded.

v_call	d_call	j_call	clone_size	cdr3_length	cdr3_nt	cdr3_aa
TRBV18	TRBD1	TRBJ2-5	few	15	TGTGCCAGCTCACCGTTTTCAGGACAGGGAGAGACCCAGTACTTC	CASSPFSGQGETQYF
TRBV5-1	NA	TRBJ2-1	NA	13	TGCGCCAGCAGCTTAATAGCGGTGGATGAGCAGTTCTTC	CASSLIAVDEQFF
TRBV12-3/TRBV12-4	NA	TRBJ2-1	many	12	TGTGCCAGCGCCCCAGGGCGCGATGAGCAGTTCTTC	CASAPGRDEQFF
TRBV5-4	TRBD1	TRBJ2-3	NA	16	TGTGCCAGCAGCCGTGGGACAGTTCCTAGCACAGATACGCAGTATTTT	CASSRGTVPSTDTQYF
TRBV3-1	NA	TRBJ2-7	few	14	TGTGCCAGCAGCCAGCAGATCTCGCTAGGCGAGCAGTACTTC	CASSQQISLGEQYF
TRBV4-3	NA	TRBJ1-2	few	12	TGCGCCAGCAGCCGCTCAAGAGACCTCTACACCTTC	CASSRSRDLYTF
TRBV5-4	NA	TRBJ1-2	few	14	TGTGCCAGCAGCTTGGTAGGGTCCGAGAATGGCTACACCTTC	CASSLVGSENGYTF
TRBV4-3	TRBD1	TRBJ2-1	NA	16	TGCGCCAGCAGCCACGGACAGGGTCCCTCTTACAATGAGCAGTTCTTC	CASSHGQGPSYNEQFF
TRBV7-9	NA	TRBJ1-3	NA	15	TGTGCCAGCAGCTTCGGACCCGGGCCTGGAAACACCATATATTTT	CASSFGPGPGNTIYF
TRBV11-2	TRBD2	TRBJ2-2	many	13	TGTGCCCTCCAGGGCGGGGGCACCGGGGAGCTGTTTTTT	CALQGGGTGELFF
TRBV11-2	NA	TRBJ1-2	NA	14	TGTGCCAGCAGCCCTAGGGGACACGAATATGGCTACACCTTC	CASSPRGHEYGYTF
TRBV19	NA	TRBJ1-2	once	13	TGTGCCAGCAACAGGAGAAGGGGCTATGGCTACACCTTC	CASNRRRGYGYTF
TRBV20-1	NA	TRBJ1-5	NA	14	TGCAGTGCTAGCCGGACGGGTTATGCTCAGCCCCAGCATTTT	CSASRTGYAQPQHF
TRBV5-1	NA	TRBJ1-1	NA	13	TGCGCCAGCAGCTTGGCCCCAGGGAACGGAGCTTTCTTT	CASSLAPGNGAFF
TRBV7-9	NA	TRBJ2-1	NA	13	TGTGCCAGCAGCTTGGCCGGGTCCCATGAGCAGTTCTTC	CASSLAGSHEQFF
TRBV5-1	TRBD2	TRBJ2-3	few	16	TGCGCCAGCAGCCCGCAGCCTAGCGGGGGCACAGATACGCAGTATTTT	CASSPQPSGGTDTQYF
TRBV18	NA	TRBJ1-1	many	15	TGTGCCAGCTCACTTATTCACAGGGCGAACACTGAAGCTTTCTTT	CASSLIHRANTEAFF
TRBV11-2	TRBD1	TRBJ1-3	few	15	TGTGCCAGCAGCTCATTGACAGGGAGAAGTAACACCATATATTTT	CASSSLTGRSNTIYF
TRBV5-1	NA	TRBJ1-1	few	14	TGCGCCAGCAGCTTAACAGGGATTCGGACTGAAGCTTTCTTT	CASSLTGIRTEAFF
TRBV7-9	TRBD2	TRBJ2-7	many	13	TGTGCCAGCAGGCGGGGGGCTGATGGCGAGCAGTACTTC	CASRRGADGEQYF
TRBV20-1	NA	TRBJ1-6	few	12	TGCAGTGCTAGTCAGACGGATTCACCCCTCCACTTT	CSASQTDSPLHF
TRBV10-3	NA	TRBJ2-2	NA	14	TGTGCCATCAGTGAGCCCCAAAACACCGGGGAGCTGTTTTTT	CAISEPQNTGELFF
TRBV7-8	NA	TRBJ1-5	many	15	TGTGCCAGCAGCTTAGATTATAGGGGTGGACAGCCCCAGCATTTT	CASSLDYRGGQPQHF
TRBV6-1	NA	TRBJ1-6	many	14	TGTGCCAGCAGTGAAGTCGCTGGGTATTCACCCCTCCACTTT	CASSEVAGYSPLHF
TRBV4-2	NA	TRBJ1-1	many	14	TGTGCCAGCAGCCACCTAGACAGAAACACTGAAGCTTTCTTT	CASSHLDRNTEAFF
TRBV18	NA	TRBJ2-3	NA	14	TGTGCCAGCTCACCACAGACAGACCCAGATACGCAGTATTTT	CASSPQTDPDTQYF
TRBV5-1	NA	TRBJ2-7	many	15	TGCGCCAGCAGCGAACGGCCAGGGGTACCCTACGAGCAGTACTTC	CASSERPGVPYEQYF
TRBV24-1	TRBD2	TRBJ2-5	many	16	TGTGCCACCAGTGCCGGTCTAGCGGGGGGATCTGAGACCCAGTACTTC	CATSAGLAGGSETQYF
TRBV19	TRBD2	TRBJ2-5	NA	15	TGTGCCAGTAGCGTTTTAGCTGGGACTAGCGAGACCCAGTACTTC	CASSVLAGTSETQYF
TRBV5-6	TRBD2	TRBJ2-3	many	17	TGTGCCAGCAGCCCACGGGGCGCGGGGGTTAAAACAGATACGCAGTATTTT	CASSPRGAGVKTDTQYF
TRBV24-1	NA	TRBJ1-5	few	14	TGTGCCACCAGTGACGCCTCAAGGAGTCAGCCCCAGCATTTT	CATSDASRSQPQHF
TRBV3-1	NA	TRBJ2-2	NA	14	TGTGCCAGCAGTCGAGCGAGCGGATCGAGTTATCTGTTTTTT	CASSRASGSSYLFF
TRBV2	NA	TRBJ1-5	few	12	TGTGCCAGCAGCCCCAGGGCAGGAGCCCAGCATTTT	CASSPRAGAQHF
TRBV5-5	TRBD1	TRBJ1-6	few	14	TGTGCCAGCAGCCCACAGGGGGCGAATTCACCCCTCCACTTT	CASSPQGANSPLHF
TRBV28	NA	TRBJ1-2	few	13	TGTGCCAGCGGGGTACATAGGAGGGATGGCTACACCTTC	CASGVHRRDGYTF
TRBV18	TRBD1	TRBJ2-7	few	15	TGTGCCAGCTCACCACGGACAGGGGTCTCCTACGAGCAGTACTTC	CASSPRTGVSYEQYF
TRBV12-3/TRBV12-4	TRBD2	TRBJ2-1	NA	17	TGTGCCAGCAGTTGGTCCTTCGGGGGCGGGGGGATCAATGAGCAGTTCTTC	CASSWSFGGGGINEQFF
TRBV7-2	TRBD2	TRBJ2-4	few	15	TGTGCCTCCGAAGCGGGGGGAGGAGCCAAAAACATTCAGTACTTC	CASEAGGGAKNIQYF
TRBV7-2	TRBD2	TRBJ2-3	NA	17	TGTGCCAGCCCACCATCGACTAGCGGGGGGGCCGGAGATACGCAGTATTTT	CASPPSTSGGAGDTQYF
TRBV20-1	NA	TRBJ1-4	many	13	TGCAGTGCTCGGGACCGGACTAATGAAAAACTGTTTTTT	CSARDRTNEKLFF
TRBV18	NA	TRBJ1-3	few	15	TGTGCCAGCTCACGGACGGACGGATCTGGAAACACCATATATTTT	CASSRTDGSGNTIYF
TRBV7-3	NA	TRBJ2-4	NA	16	TGTGCCAGCAGCTTAGGAGGGACAACCCCTGTAGGCATTCAGTACTTC	CASSLGGTTPVGIQYF
TRBV7-3	NA	TRBJ2-1	NA	15	TGTGCCAGCAGCCCTACACAAACCTCCTACAATGAGCAGTTCTTC	CASSPTQTSYNEQFF
TRBV29-1	TRBD1	TRBJ2-3	few	14	TGCAGCGTAGCTACAGGGGCCTACACAGATACGCAGTATTTT	CSVATGAYTDTQYF
TRBV7-9	TRBD2	TRBJ2-3	few	15	TGTGCCAGCAGCGCCCTCTTGGGGGGGGCAGATACGCAGTATTTT	CASSALLGGADTQYF
TRBV5-1	NA	TRBJ1-2	NA	13	TGCGCCAGCAGCTTGGGGCAGGACGTGGGCTACACCTTC	CASSLGQDVGYTF
TRBV4-3	NA	TRBJ2-1	NA	16	TGCGCCAGCAGCCAAGCGGAGAGGGACTCGACCCATGAGCAGTTCTTC	CASSQAERDSTHEQFF
TRBV5-1	TRBD1	TRBJ2-6	NA	17	TGCGCCAGTCGAGCAGGGGACAGGACCTCTGGGGCCAACGTCCTGACTTTC	CASRAGDRTSGANVLTF
TRBV2	NA	TRBJ1-2	NA	15	TGTGCCAGCAGTGAACAGGGGCGCTCTATCTATGGCTACACCTTC	CASSEQGRSIYGYTF
TRBV12-3/TRBV12-4	NA	TRBJ1-2	NA	15	TGTGCCAGCAGTTTAGTGAGAAGGGGACACGGCGGCTACACCTTC	CASSLVRRGHGGYTF
TRBV4-2	NA	TRBJ1-5	many	13	TGTGCCAGCAGCCAAGGGATAGATCAGCCCCAGCATTTT	CASSQGIDQPQHF
TRBV20-1	NA	TRBJ2-4	few	14	TGCAGTGCTAGAGGAGGGGGATTCGGAAACATTCAGTACTTC	CSARGGGFGNIQYF
TRBV4-3	NA	TRBJ2-7	few	16	TGCGCCAGCAGCCAAGATTCATACAGGGCCACCTACGAGCAGTACTTC	CASSQDSYRATYEQYF
TRBV4-2	TRBD1	TRBJ2-7	many	14	TGTGCCAGCAGCCACCGGGACAGAGACTACGAGCAGTACTTC	CASSHRDRDYEQYF
TRBV5-1	NA	TRBJ2-6	few	16	TGCGCCAGCAGCTTGTGGTCAGGGGCTGGGGCCAACGTCCTGACTTTC	CASSLWSGAGANVLTF
TRBV20-1	NA	TRBJ2-5	few	14	TGCAGTGCTAGTAGGGGCCGGTCCCAAGAGACCCAGTACTTC	CSASRGRSQETQYF
TRBV28	NA	TRBJ1-2	few	12	TGTGCCAGCAGTTACCAGCGCTATGGCTACACCTTC	CASSYQRYGYTF